The entry below gives a single T cell receptor beta chain sequence along with its context. Germline CDR1 and CDR2: LNHNV and YYDKDF (reference sequence). The CDR3 contains 15 residues. V lost 3 bases to trimming and J lost 5 bases; unmatched junction nucleotides: 6. The PCR made use of 60 Vbeta and 13 Jbeta primers. Some clones are missing from TCRdb's copy, which holds only in-frame ones; the method was immunoSEQ multiplex PCR. The sample records 200,000 or so clones, over 75% being singletons. The data are from a study of cytomegalovirus exposure and HLA in healthy donors. This clonotype originated in a girl aged 2 to 10 in good health and CMV-seronegative. The sample consisted of PBMCs. The V gene is TRBV15, the J gene TRBJ2-1; 8 bases are shared with TRBD1. Written as DNA, the CDR3 is TGTGCCACCAGCAGGACCCAGGGGGCACACAATGAGCAGTTCTTC. Its protein is CATSRTQGAHNEQFF.